Listed below are T cell receptor beta chains from one sample, sequenced in a study of CD8+ T cells in alopecia areata. Method: immunoSEQ multiplex PCR; TCRdb's copy keeps in-frame clones and lacks some. The table lists roughly 170,000 clones, around 60% of them singletons. The sequencing here drew on CD8+ T cells sorted from blood, taken at week 24, from a patient treated with tofacitinib. The receptors here all came from a human donor with alopecia areata. Both conserved end residues are part of each CDR3. The D gene is left open where the match is weak. A row's size may be missing; if present it is once, few, many or a size class.

d_call clone_size j_call v_call cdr3_aa cdr3_nt
. . TRBJ2-7 TRBV6-6 CASSLDWNEQYF TGTGCCAGCAGTTTGGATTGGAACGAGCAGTACTTC
. . TRBJ2-1 TRBV13 CASSVPGLRDEQFF TGTGCCAGCAGTGTCCCGGGGTTGAGGGATGAGCAGTTCTTC
. . TRBJ1-1 TRBV15 CATSRDWTAAEAFF TGTGCCACCAGCAGAGATTGGACAGCAGCTGAAGCTTTCTTT
. . TRBJ2-7 TRBV5-4 CASSPGGSEQYF TGTGCCAGCAGCCCCGGGGGTTCCGAGCAGTACTTC
. . TRBJ1-1 TRBV5-6 CASSLGTELEAFF TGTGCCAGCAGCTTGGGGACAGAACTTGAAGCTTTCTTT
TRBD1 few TRBJ2-3 TRBV29-1 CSVDGTGDGDTQYF TGCAGCGTAGACGGGACAGGGGATGGAGATACGCAGTATTTT
. few TRBJ2-5 TRBV30 CAWNGALQETQYF TGTGCCTGGAACGGAGCTCTACAAGAGACCCAGTACTTC
TRBD1 few TRBJ1-6 TRBV14 CASSQRTGSLSPLHF TGTGCCAGCAGCCAAAGGACAGGGTCACTTTCACCCCTCCACTTT
. . TRBJ1-1 TRBV13 CASSLGGKAEAFF TGTGCCAGCAGCTTAGGAGGGAAGGCTGAAGCTTTCTTT
. . TRBJ2-1 TRBV6-5 CASSYSGHWEQFF TGTGCCAGCAGTTACTCGGGCCACTGGGAGCAGTTCTTC
. . TRBJ2-7 TRBV2 CASSDQAYEQYF TGTGCCAGCAGTGACCAGGCCTACGAGCAGTACTTC
. few TRBJ2-3 TRBV7-9 CASLLRGGTDTQYF TGTGCCAGCTTGCTCCGGGGAGGAACAGATACGCAGTATTTT
. . TRBJ1-2 TRBV27 CPPQAYGYTF TGTCCCCCACAAGCCTATGGCTACACCTTC
TRBD2 few TRBJ2-5 TRBV4-1 CASSHTEGTSGGETQYF TGCGCCAGCAGCCATACTGAAGGGACTAGCGGGGGCGAGACCCAGTACTTC
TRBD1 once TRBJ2-2 TRBV13 CASSLDRGPGGELFF TGTGCCAGCAGCTTGGACAGGGGGCCGGGCGGGGAGCTGTTTTTT
TRBD2 . TRBJ2-4 TRBV2 CALGEGGNIQYF TGTGCCCTGGGTGAGGGAGGGAACATTCAGTACTTC
. . TRBJ2-2 TRBV4-2 CASSLGRPDAGELFF TGTGCCAGCAGCCTCGGACGACCCGACGCCGGGGAGCTGTTTTTT
. . TRBJ2-2 TRBV9 CASSVGDITGELFF TGTGCCAGCAGCGTAGGGGACATTACCGGGGAGCTGTTTTTT
. . TRBJ2-7 TRBV30 CAWSVLESSNFYEQYF TGTGCCTGGAGTGTACTGGAGTCTAGCAATTTCTACGAGCAGTACTTC
. . TRBJ2-3 TRBV6-5 CASSSLVSDTQYF TGTGCCAGCAGTTCCCTAGTTTCAGATACGCAGTATTTT
TRBD1 . TRBJ2-7 TRBV11-2 CASSKGTGRLYEQYF TGTGCCAGCAGCAAGGGGACAGGGCGGCTCTACGAGCAGTACTTC
TRBD1 . TRBJ1-1 TRBV30 CAWSLKRQGYMVGTEAFF TGTGCCTGGAGTCTGAAAAGACAGGGCTATATGGTGGGCACTGAAGCTTTCTTT
. . TRBJ2-7 TRBV9 CASSVGASNSYEQYF TGTGCCAGCAGCGTAGGGGCTAGCAATTCCTACGAGCAGTACTTC
. once TRBJ1-1 TRBV18 CASSPMGREAFF TGTGCCAGCTCACCAATGGGACGGGAAGCTTTCTTT
. . TRBJ1-1 TRBV30 CAWGDGEAFF TGTGCCTGGGGGGACGGTGAAGCTTTCTTT
. few TRBJ2-7 TRBV29-1 CSVKTGKTYEQYF TGCAGCGTGAAGACAGGTAAAACCTACGAGCAGTACTTC
TRBD1 . TRBJ1-1 TRBV2 CATRTIQGATDTEAFF TGTGCCACCAGAACGATACAGGGGGCAACGGACACTGAAGCTTTCTTT
. . TRBJ1-1 TRBV30 CAWSSGMGNTEAFF TGTGCCTGGAGTAGTGGGATGGGGAACACTGAAGCTTTCTTT
. . TRBJ2-5 TRBV10-3 CAINTPEGTPETQYF TGTGCCATCAACACCCCCGAGGGGACTCCAGAGACCCAGTACTTC
. . TRBJ2-1 TRBV30 CAWSVGGGANEQFF TGTGCCTGGAGTGTTGGAGGGGGGGCCAATGAGCAGTTCTTC
. . TRBJ2-7 TRBV5-1 CASSLYRSPYEQYF TGCGCCAGCAGCTTGTACAGATCACCCTACGAGCAGTACTTC
. . TRBJ1-1 TRBV29-1 CSVYGGATEAFF TGCAGCGTGTACGGGGGAGCCACTGAAGCTTTCTTT
. . TRBJ1-5 TRBV28 CASSPGVGNQPQHF TGTGCCAGCAGCCCAGGGGTGGGCAATCAGCCCCAGCATTTT
. few TRBJ1-3 TRBV29-1 CSAVDLGGNTIYF TGCAGCGCCGTCGACCTGGGCGGAAACACCATATATTTT
TRBD2 . TRBJ2-3 TRBV7-8 CASTGRGGPDTQYF TGTGCCAGCACGGGGCGGGGGGGGCCGGATACGCAGTATTTT
TRBD1 . TRBJ2-5 TRBV10-3 CAISATGAQGTQYF TGTGCCATCAGTGCGACAGGGGCTCAGGGGACCCAGTACTTC
. . TRBJ2-2 TRBV7-9 CASRGSTGELFF TGTGCCAGCAGGGGGAGCACCGGGGAGCTGTTTTTT
. few TRBJ1-1 TRBV7-9 CASSFLNTEAFF TGTGCCAGCAGTTTTTTGAACACTGAAGCTTTCTTT
. . TRBJ1-2 TRBV30 CAWSVLEGGYTF TGTGCCTGGAGTGTGCTAGAGGGTGGCTACACCTTC
TRBD1 few TRBJ2-7 TRBV30 CAWRDRGSYEQYF TGTGCCTGGCGGGACAGGGGTTCCTACGAGCAGTACTTC
. . TRBJ1-2 TRBV6-5 CASSYSGAYGYTF TGTGCCAGCAGTTACTCAGGGGCCTATGGCTACACCTTC
. . TRBJ1-2 TRBV7-9 CASSLGKANYGYTF TGTGCCAGCAGCTTGGGCAAAGCTAACTATGGCTACACCTTC
. . TRBJ2-3 TRBV5-1 CASNLDSGTDTQYF TGCGCCAGCAACCTGGACTCGGGTACAGATACGCAGTATTTT
. few TRBJ2-7 TRBV27 CASSLYDGEQYF TGTGCCAGCAGTTTATATGACGGCGAGCAGTACTTC
. . TRBJ1-2 TRBV10-3 CAISDGGKANYGYTF TGTGCCATCAGTGATGGGGGGAAAGCTAACTATGGCTACACCTTC
TRBD1 . TRBJ2-7 TRBV6-5 CASSYPITGGGYEQYF TGTGCCAGCAGTTACCCCATAACAGGGGGCGGTTACGAGCAGTACTTC
TRBD1 . TRBJ1-1 TRBV2 CASSGTGMSEAFF TGTGCCAGCAGTGGGACAGGGATGTCTGAAGCTTTCTTT
. . TRBJ2-5 TRBV28 CASRSPGTWRETQYF TGTGCCAGCAGGTCACCGGGGACATGGAGGGAGACCCAGTACTTC
. few TRBJ2-1 TRBV29-1 CSVVVGIGEQFF TGCAGCGTTGTAGTAGGGATTGGTGAGCAGTTCTTC
. . TRBJ1-1 TRBV30 CAWSVSNTEAFF TGTGCCTGGAGTGTTTCGAACACTGAAGCTTTCTTT
. few TRBJ2-5 TRBV13 CASSLGTREGPYF TGTGCCAGCAGCCTAGGGACAAGGGAGGGCCCGTACTTC
. . TRBJ1-2 TRBV4-2 CASSPTGIDYGYTF TGTGCCAGCAGCCCAACAGGGATAGACTATGGCTACACCTTC
. . TRBJ2-7 TRBV19 CALHRGTHYEQYF TGTGCCCTCCACCGGGGGACCCACTACGAGCAGTACTTC
. few TRBJ1-1 TRBV29-1 CSVRTAYFEAFF TGCAGCGTGAGGACAGCCTATTTTGAAGCTTTCTTT
. few TRBJ2-7 TRBV29-1 CSVEEGTSSYEQYF TGCAGCGTTGAGGAGGGAACCTCCTCCTACGAGCAGTACTTC
. few TRBJ1-5 TRBV5-1 CASSLDTGINQPQHF TGCGCCAGCAGCTTGGACACAGGGATCAATCAGCCCCAGCATTTT
. . TRBJ1-2 TRBV6-6 CASSYGTRGYTF TGTGCCAGCAGTTACGGGACAAGAGGCTACACCTTC
TRBD1 . TRBJ1-2 TRBV5-6 CASSSTSDRDGYTF TGTGCCAGCAGCTCAACAAGTGACAGGGACGGCTACACCTTC
. . TRBJ1-2 TRBV5-1 CASSFRDQAGYTF TGCGCCAGCAGCTTCCGAGACCAAGCAGGCTACACCTTC
. . TRBJ2-3 TRBV27 CASSRGQRQYF TGTGCCAGCAGTCGGGGGCAAAGGCAGTATTTT